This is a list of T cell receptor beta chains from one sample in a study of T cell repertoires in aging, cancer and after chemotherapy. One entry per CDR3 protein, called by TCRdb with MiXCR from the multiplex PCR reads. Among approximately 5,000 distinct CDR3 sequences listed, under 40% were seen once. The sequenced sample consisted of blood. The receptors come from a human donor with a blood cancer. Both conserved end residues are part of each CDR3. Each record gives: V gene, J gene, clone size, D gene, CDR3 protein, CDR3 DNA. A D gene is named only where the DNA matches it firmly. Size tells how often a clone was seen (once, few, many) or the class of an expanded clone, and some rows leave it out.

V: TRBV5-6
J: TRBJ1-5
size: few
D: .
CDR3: CASSLAGQEHQPQHF
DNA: TGTGCCAGCAGCTTGGCGGGACAAGAGCATCAGCCCCAGCATTTT

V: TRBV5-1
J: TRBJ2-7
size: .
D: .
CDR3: CASSLEAGIYEQYF
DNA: TGCGCCAGCAGCTTGGAGGCGGGGATCTACGAGCAGTACTTC

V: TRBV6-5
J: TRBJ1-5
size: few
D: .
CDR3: CASSVLGNQPQHF
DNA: TGTGCCAGCAGTGTCCTGGGCAATCAGCCCCAGCATTTT

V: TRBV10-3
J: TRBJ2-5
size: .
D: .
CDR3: CAIRGPSGAETQYF
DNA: TGTGCCATCAGAGGCCCCTCGGGGGCAGAGACCCAGTACTTC

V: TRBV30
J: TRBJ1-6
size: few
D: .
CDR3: CAWSVRGWGSPLHF
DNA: TGTGCCTGGAGTGTTAGGGGTTGGGGTTCACCCCTCCACTTT

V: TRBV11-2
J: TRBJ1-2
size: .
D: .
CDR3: CASSLGPWTVRDLYGYTF
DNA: TGTGCCAGCAGCTTGGGCCCTTGGACAGTGAGGGATCTCTATGGCTACACCTTC

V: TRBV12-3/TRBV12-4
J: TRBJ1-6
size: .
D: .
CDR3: CASSLFARGRSPLHF
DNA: TGTGCCAGCAGTTTATTTGCGAGGGGTAGGTCACCCCTCCACTTT

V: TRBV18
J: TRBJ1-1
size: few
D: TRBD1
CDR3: CASSPTGLTEAFF
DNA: TGTGCCAGCTCACCGACAGGGCTCACTGAAGCTTTCTTT

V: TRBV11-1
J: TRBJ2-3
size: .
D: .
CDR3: CASSLGPGSDTQYF
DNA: TGTGCCAGCAGCTTGGGTCCGGGGTCAGATACGCAGTATTTT

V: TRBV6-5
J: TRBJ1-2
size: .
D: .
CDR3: CASLPRSGRDYGYTF
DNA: TGTGCCAGCCTACCCAGGTCTGGCAGGGACTATGGCTACACCTTC

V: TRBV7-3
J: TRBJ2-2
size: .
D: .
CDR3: CASSPGTGELFF
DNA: TGTGCCAGCAGCCCCGGAACCGGGGAGCTGTTTTTT

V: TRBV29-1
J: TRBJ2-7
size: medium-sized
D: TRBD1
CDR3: CSVGQDRGEQYF
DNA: TGCAGCGTTGGGCAGGACAGGGGCGAGCAGTACTTC

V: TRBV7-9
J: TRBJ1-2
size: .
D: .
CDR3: CASSIGPLLGGYTF
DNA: TGTGCCAGCAGCATCGGACCCCTCCTAGGTGGCTACACCTTC

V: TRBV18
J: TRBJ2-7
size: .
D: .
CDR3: CASSPAALPKYEQYF
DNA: TGTGCCAGCTCCCCGGCAGCCTTGCCCAAATACGAGCAGTACTTC

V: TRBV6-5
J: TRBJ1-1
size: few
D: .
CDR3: CASSRMDGSEAFF
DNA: TGTGCCAGCAGTCGAATGGACGGATCTGAAGCTTTCTTT

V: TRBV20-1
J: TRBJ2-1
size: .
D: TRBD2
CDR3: CSARDPSGRGGPYNEQFF
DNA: TGCAGTGCTAGAGATCCATCGGGGCGGGGGGGCCCCTACAATGAGCAGTTCTTC

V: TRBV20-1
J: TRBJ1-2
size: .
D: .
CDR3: CSSTGTLDYGYTF
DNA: TGCAGTTCTACCGGGACACTAGACTATGGCTACACCTTC

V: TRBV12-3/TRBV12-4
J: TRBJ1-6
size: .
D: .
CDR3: CASSYSIRSDSPLHF
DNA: TGTGCCAGCAGTTACTCGATTCGGAGTGATTCACCCCTCCACTTT

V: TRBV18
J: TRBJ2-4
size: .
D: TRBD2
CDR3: CASSPAKLLAAGKNIQYF
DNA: TGTGCCAGCTCACCGGCGAAACTACTAGCGGCAGGGAAAAACATTCAGTACTTC

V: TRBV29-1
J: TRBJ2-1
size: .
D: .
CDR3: CSVEGGDEQFF
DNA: TGCAGCGTTGAGGGGGGTGATGAGCAGTTCTTC

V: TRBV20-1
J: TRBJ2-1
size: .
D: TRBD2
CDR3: CSARDQGTASGAYNEQFF
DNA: TGCAGTGCTAGAGATCAAGGTACGGCTAGCGGGGCCTACAATGAGCAGTTCTTC

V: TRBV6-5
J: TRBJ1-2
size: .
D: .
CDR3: CASSRLRGANNYGYTF
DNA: TGTGCCAGCAGTAGACTCCGGGGGGCCAATAACTATGGCTACACCTTC

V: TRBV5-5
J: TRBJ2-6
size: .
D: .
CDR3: CASSLLLGQKFSGANVLTF
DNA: TGTGCCAGCAGCTTGTTGCTCGGACAGAAATTTTCTGGGGCCAACGTCCTGACTTTC

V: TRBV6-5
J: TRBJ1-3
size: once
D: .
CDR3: CASSYLILSGPGNTIYF
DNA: TGTGCCAGCAGTTACCTGATTCTTTCAGGGCCTGGAAACACCATATATTTT

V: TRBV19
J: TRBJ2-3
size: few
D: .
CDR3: CASSLLRFTDTQYF
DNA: TGTGCCAGTAGTCTTCTGAGATTCACAGATACGCAGTATTTT

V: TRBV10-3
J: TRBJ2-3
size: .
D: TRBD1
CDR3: CAIKLQGGSDTQYF
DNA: TGTGCCATCAAGCTACAGGGGGGCTCAGATACGCAGTATTTT

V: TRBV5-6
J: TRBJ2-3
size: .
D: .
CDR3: CASSLAAPQSTDTQYF
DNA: TGTGCCAGCAGCTTGGCCGCGCCTCAGAGCACAGATACGCAGTATTTT

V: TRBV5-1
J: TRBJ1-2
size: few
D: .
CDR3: CASSFGRNSNYGYTF
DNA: TGCGCCAGCAGCTTTGGCCGGAACAGCAACTATGGCTACACCTTC

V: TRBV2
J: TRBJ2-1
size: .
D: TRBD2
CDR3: CASLDWGLAGGQYNEQFF
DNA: TGTGCCAGCCTCGACTGGGGACTAGCGGGGGGGCAATACAATGAGCAGTTCTTC

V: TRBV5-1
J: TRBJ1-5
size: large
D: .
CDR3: CASSLEAGGNQPQHF
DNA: TGCGCCAGCAGCTTGGAGGCAGGGGGCAATCAGCCCCAGCATTTT

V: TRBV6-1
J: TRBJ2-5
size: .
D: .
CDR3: CASSFDFPMETQYF
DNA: TGTGCCAGCAGCTTTGACTTTCCGATGGAGACCCAGTACTTC

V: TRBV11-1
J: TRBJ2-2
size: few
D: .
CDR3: CASTRGGYDTGELFF
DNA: TGTGCCAGCACCCGTGGGGGTTATGACACCGGGGAGCTGTTTTTT

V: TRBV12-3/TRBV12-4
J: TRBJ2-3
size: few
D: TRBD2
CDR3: CASSSTRTGSGATDTQYF
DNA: TGTGCCAGCAGTTCAACCCGAACGGGTAGCGGGGCTACAGATACGCAGTATTTT

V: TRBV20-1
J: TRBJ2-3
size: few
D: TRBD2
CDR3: CSARDLAGADTQYF
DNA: TGCAGTGCTAGAGATCTAGCGGGGGCAGATACGCAGTATTTT

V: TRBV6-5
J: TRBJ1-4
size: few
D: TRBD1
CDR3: CASSYGTGATNEKLFF
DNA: TGTGCCAGCAGTTACGGGACAGGGGCAACTAATGAAAAACTGTTTTTT

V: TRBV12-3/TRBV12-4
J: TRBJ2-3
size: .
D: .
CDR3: CASSLLLWEGTQYF
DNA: TGTGCCAGCAGTCTCCTGCTTTGGGAAGGGACGCAGTATTTT

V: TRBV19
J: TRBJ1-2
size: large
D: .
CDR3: CASNKLGYTF
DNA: TGTGCCAGTAACAAATTGGGCTACACCTTC

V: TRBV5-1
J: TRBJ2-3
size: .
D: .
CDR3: CASSLEVESTDTQYF
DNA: TGCGCCAGCAGCTTGGAGGTTGAAAGCACAGATACGCAGTATTTT

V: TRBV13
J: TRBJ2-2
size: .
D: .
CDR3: CASSRDVANTGELFF
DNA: TGTGCCAGCTCGCGGGACGTCGCGAACACCGGGGAGCTGTTTTTT

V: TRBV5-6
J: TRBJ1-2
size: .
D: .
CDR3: CASSFWGRAGYTF
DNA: TGTGCCAGCAGCTTTTGGGGGCGGGCTGGCTACACCTTC

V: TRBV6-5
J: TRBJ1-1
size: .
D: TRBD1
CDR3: CASSDAGTGTVWAFF
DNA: TGTGCCAGCTCAGACGCCGGGACAGGGACGGTTTGGGCTTTCTTT

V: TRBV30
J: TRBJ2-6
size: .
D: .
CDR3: CAWSVPQGNGANVLTF
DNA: TGTGCCTGGAGTGTACCACAGGGAAACGGGGCCAACGTCCTGACTTTC

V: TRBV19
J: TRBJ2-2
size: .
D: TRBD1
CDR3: CASSLDRVTGELFF
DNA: TGTGCCAGTAGTTTGGACAGGGTGACCGGGGAGCTGTTTTTT

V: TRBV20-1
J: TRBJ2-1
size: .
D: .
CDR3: CSARRTGGSYNEQFF
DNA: TGCAGTGCTAGACGTACAGGTGGGTCCTACAATGAGCAGTTCTTC

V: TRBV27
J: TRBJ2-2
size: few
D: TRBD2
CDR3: CASSSVPGLGPVAGARTGELFF
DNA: TGTGCCAGCAGTTCCGTTCCGGGATTGGGGCCGGTAGCGGGGGCTCGGACCGGGGAGCTGTTTTTT

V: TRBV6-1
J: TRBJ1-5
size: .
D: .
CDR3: CASTRLPQDGQPQHF
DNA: TGTGCCAGCACCCGATTGCCTCAGGACGGTCAGCCCCAGCATTTT

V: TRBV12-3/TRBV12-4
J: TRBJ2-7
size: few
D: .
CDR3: CASRTTSRDGEQYF
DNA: TGTGCCAGCAGGACGACTAGTAGGGACGGAGAGCAGTACTTC

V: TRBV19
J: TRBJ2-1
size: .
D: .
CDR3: CASSILKNEQFF
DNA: TGTGCCAGTAGTATTTTGAAAAATGAGCAGTTCTTC

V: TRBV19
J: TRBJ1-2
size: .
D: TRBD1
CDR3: CASSPGTVAFLGYTF
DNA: TGTGCCAGTAGTCCCGGGACAGTAGCCTTCCTAGGCTACACCTTC

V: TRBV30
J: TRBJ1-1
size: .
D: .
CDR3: CAWSVLRGTEAFF
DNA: TGTGCCTGGAGTGTACTTAGGGGGACTGAAGCTTTCTTT

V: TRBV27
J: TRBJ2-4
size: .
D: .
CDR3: CASSSGVDIQYF
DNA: TGTGCCAGCAGTTCAGGGGTCGACATTCAGTACTTC

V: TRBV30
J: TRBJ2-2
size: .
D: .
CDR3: CAWSVLGIGNTGELFF
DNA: TGTGCCTGGAGTGTACTGGGCATTGGAAACACCGGGGAGCTGTTTTTT

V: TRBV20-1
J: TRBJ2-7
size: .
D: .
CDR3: CSARPYEQYF
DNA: TGCAGTGCTAGACCCTACGAGCAGTACTTC

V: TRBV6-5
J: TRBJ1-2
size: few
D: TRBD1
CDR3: CASSYPGQGSGYTF
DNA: TGTGCCAGCAGTTACCCCGGACAGGGCAGTGGCTACACCTTC

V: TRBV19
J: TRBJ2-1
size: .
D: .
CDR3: CARGWNEQFF
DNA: TGTGCCCGGGGGTGGAATGAGCAGTTCTTC